One sample yielded the 9 T cell receptor beta chains listed below, sequenced in a study of blood T cell repertoires in COVID-19. Some clones are missing from TCRdb's copy, which holds only in-frame ones; the method was immunoSEQ multiplex PCR. The sample contains approximately 230,000 clones, 87% of which appear only once. Sequenced sample: peripheral blood. The receptors stem from a man between 18 and 35 years old with active or convalescent COVID-19.

CDR3 sequence: CASSSSVGGQNTGELFF. Written as DNA, the CDR3 is TGTGCCAGCAGCTCCTCGGTGGGGGGGCAAAACACCGGGGAGCTGTTTTTT. V and J are TRBV7-9 and TRBJ2-2, with a weak D call TRBD2 (7 bases). Trimming removed 4 bases from V and 2 bases from J, with 17 bases in between. Germline V gene data show CDR1 as SEHNR and CDR2 as FQNEAQ (reference sequence). The CDR3 is 17 residues long.

The chain couples TRBV10-3 to TRBJ1-2; 10 nucleotides align to TRBD1. CDR1 and CDR2 from the germline V gene are ENHRY and SYGVKD. J lost 7 bases, V lost 2 bases, and 7 bases had no gene match. This CDR3 is built from 15 residues. Here the CDR3 DNA reads TGTGCCATCAGTGAGGCGACAGGGGGCGCGGGTGGCTACACCTTC. Amino acid sequence: CAISEATGGAGGYTF.

V usage is TRBV9 and J usage is TRBJ1-2, with 7 bases that match TRBD1. This CDR3 is built from 15 residues. V shed 4 bases and J 4 bases; nucleotides not matched to a gene: 10. Germline loops: CDR1 SGDLS, CDR2 YYNGEE. CDR3 protein: CASSPAPSGGYGYTF. In nucleotides, the CDR3 is TGTGCCAGCAGCCCCGCACCCTCAGGGGGCTATGGCTACACCTTC.

The rearrangement joins TRBV29-1 to TRBJ1-1; a possible D gene is TRBD1 (5 bases). The CDR3 covers 10 residues. The V and J ends lost 4 bases and 7 bases respectively, with 7 bases between them. CDR1 is SQVTM, CDR2 ANQGSEA, per germline. The CDR3 here is CSVGQIEAFF. The CDR3 DNA is TGCAGCGTTGGACAGATTGAAGCTTTCTTT.

This chain links TRBV2 with TRBJ1-1; the match to TRBD1 covers 7 bases. This CDR3 contains 12 residues. V was clipped by 5 bases and J by 5 bases; unmatched bases: 2. The germline V gene encodes CDR1 SNHLY and CDR2 FYNNEI. DNA of the CDR3: TGTGCCAGCAGTTCAGGGGGAACTGAAGCTTTCTTT. Its translation: CASSSGGTEAFF.

V and J are TRBV27 and TRBJ2-1, with 7 bases that match TRBD1. Germline CDR1 and CDR2: MNHEY and SMNVEV (reference sequence). The V and J ends lost 3 bases and 1 base, in that order; junction bases with no gene match: 9. This CDR3 spans 17 amino acids. The CDR3 here is CASSFGGRGQSYNEQFF. CDR3 sequence (DNA): TGTGCCAGCAGTTTTGGGGGTAGGGGACAGTCCTACAATGAGCAGTTCTTC.

The V gene is TRBV4-2, the J gene TRBJ2-3, with 9 bases fitting TRBD2. CDR3 length equals 21 residues. V lost 7 bases, J lost 0 bases, and 23 bases stayed unmatched. CDR1 is LGHNA, CDR2 YNFKEQ, per germline. The CDR3, as DNA: TGTGCCAGCACCCTAACTGCCGGGACTAGCCAGTTGCCTACTAGCACAGATACGCAGTATTTT. Protein: CASTLTAGTSQLPTSTDTQYF.

The V call is TRBV11-2, the J call TRBJ2-2, with a tentative D call TRBD2 (5 bases). The V gene's germline CDR1 is SGHAT and CDR2 FQNNGV. The CDR3 has 13 amino acids. V gave up 4 bases and J gave up 8 bases, with 11 bases separating them. CDR3 DNA: TGTGCCAGCAGCTCTAGCTCCTTTGGGGAGCTGTTTTTT. This sequence encodes CASSSSSFGELFF. Full variable domain (outside the CDR3, taken from reference TRBV11-2 and TRBJ2-2): EAGVAQSPRYKIIEKRQSVAFWCNPISGHATLYWYQQILGQGPKLLIQFQNNGVVDDSQLPKDRFSAERLKGVDSTLKIQPAKLEDSAVYLCASSSSSFGELFFGEGSRLTVL.

This rearrangement joins TRBV6-2 or TRBV6-3 to TRBJ2-5, with D possibly matching TRBD2 (6 bases). Trimming took off 5 bases at V and 1 base at J, with 14 bases between the two ends. Germline V CDR1 and CDR2: MNHEY, SVGEGT. The CDR3 has 15 residues. The DNA of the CDR3 is TGTGCCAGCAGTCTCCCTGGCGGGGCCCAAGAGACCCAGTACTTC. Translating it yields CASSLPGGAQETQYF.